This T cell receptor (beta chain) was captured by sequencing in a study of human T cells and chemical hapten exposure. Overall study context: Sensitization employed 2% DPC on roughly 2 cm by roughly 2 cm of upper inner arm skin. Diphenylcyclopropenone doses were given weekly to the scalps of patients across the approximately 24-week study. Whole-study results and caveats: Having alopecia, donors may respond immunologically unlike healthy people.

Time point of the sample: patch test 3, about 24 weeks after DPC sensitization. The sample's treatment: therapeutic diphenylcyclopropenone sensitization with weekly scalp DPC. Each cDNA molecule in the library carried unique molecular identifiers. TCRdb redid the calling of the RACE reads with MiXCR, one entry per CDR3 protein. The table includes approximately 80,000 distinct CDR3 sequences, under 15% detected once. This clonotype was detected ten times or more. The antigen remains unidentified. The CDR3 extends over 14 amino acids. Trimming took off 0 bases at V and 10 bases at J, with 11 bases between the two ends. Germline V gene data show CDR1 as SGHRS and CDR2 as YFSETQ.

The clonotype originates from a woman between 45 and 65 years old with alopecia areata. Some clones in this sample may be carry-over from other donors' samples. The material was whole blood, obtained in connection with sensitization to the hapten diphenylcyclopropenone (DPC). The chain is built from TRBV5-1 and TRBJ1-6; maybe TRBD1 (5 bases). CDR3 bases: TGCGCCAGCAGCTTGGTCCAGGGCGGGTCACCCCTCCACTTT. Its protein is CASSLVQGGSPLHF.